The 29 T cell receptor beta chains listed next were all sequenced from one sample in a study of regulatory T cells in long-lasting Graves disease. The sample's time point: newly diagnosed GD, antithyroid drugs for less than 3 months. Scientists built the TCR library using RNA that was extracted from PBMCs. With iRepertoire HTBI primers and Arm-PCR of CDR3 regions, TCR beta libraries were built. TCRdb re-derived calls from the multiplex PCR reads in MiXCR, one entry per CDR3 protein. The sample has 300,000 to 400,000 distinct CDR3 sequences, approximately 15% seen once. These sequences were also reported in another study, on T cells in Graves' hyperthyroidism and ophthalmopathy.

The sample in question was peripheral blood mononuclear cells (PBMCs), obtained at new diagnosis, from a patient treated with antithyroid drugs. Every receptor here comes from a man aged 40-50 years with Graves disease.

The chain carries TRBV6-6 and TRBJ2-7, with D possibly being TRBD2 (7 bases). Germline V CDR1 and CDR2: MNHNY, SVGAGI (reference sequence). The CDR3 has 15 amino acids. V shed 0 bases and J shed 1 base, with 10 bases lying between them. CDR3 sequence reads: CASSYSRGGSYEQYF. CDR3 DNA: TGTGCCAGCAGTTACTCGAGGGGGGGGTCCTACGAGCAGTACTTC.

This clonotype has just a few counts. The junction and the germline gene differ at one end; a read error may be behind it. This chain connects TRBV5-5 to TRBJ2-2; TRBD1 might be the D (6 bases). From germline, CDR1 is SGHKS and CDR2 YYEKEE (reference sequence). CDR3 length equals 14 residues. CDR3: CASSLARGDGEPFF. CDR3 in DNA: TGTGCCAGCAGCTTGGCCAGGGGTGACGGGGAGCCGTTTTTT.

This clonotype was counted many times. The chain carries TRBV6-1 and TRBJ2-3, with 7 bases matching TRBD2. Germline trimming cut 6 bases from V and 1 base from J; bases unmatched to any gene: 4. CDR1 is MNHNS and CDR2 is SASEGT in the germline V gene. CDR3 length: 14 amino acids. CDR3 in DNA: TGTGCCAGCAGACTAGCGACTCGCACAGATACGCAGTATTTT. It translates to CASRLATRTDTQYF.

This clonotype was observed a handful of times. The J gene is TRBJ2-7, the V gene TRBV6-1; 12 bases fit TRBD2. Germline V gene data show CDR1 as MNHNS and CDR2 as SASEGT. This CDR3 spans 13 amino acids. V shed 8 bases, J shed 3 bases, and the junction held 2 bases outside the gene matches. DNA of the CDR3: TGTGCCAGCGGGACTAGCGGGTACTACGAGCAGTACTTC. Amino acids: CASGTSGYYEQYF.

J is TRBJ1-2 and V is TRBV5-1; D is unclear. Germline CDR1 and CDR2: SGHRS and YFSETQ. The CDR3 has 15 amino acids. Trimming removed 0 bases from V and 1 base from J, with 10 bases in between. The CDR3 loop reads CASSLDSPINYGYTF. The DNA for the CDR3 is TGCGCCAGCAGCTTGGATAGCCCAATTAACTATGGCTACACCTTC.

This clonotype was seen repeatedly, ten times or more. This chain uses TRBV6-1 with TRBJ2-2, with a weak D call TRBD2 (7 bases). V gave up 8 bases and J gave up 3 bases, with 16 bases separating them. In germline, CDR1 is MNHNS, CDR2 SASEGT. There are 15 residues in the CDR3. CDR3 bases: TGTGCCAGCGCCTTGGGGGGGGCGGACACCGGGGAGCTGTTTTTT. Protein product: CASALGGADTGELFF.

This clonotype was recorded at least ten times. V gene TRBV27 combines with J gene TRBJ2-7; maybe TRBD2 (5 bases). Per the germline V gene, CDR1 is MNHEY and CDR2 is SMNVEV (reference sequence). V was trimmed by 5 bases and J by 5 bases, leaving 16 bases between them. There are 14 residues in the CDR3. This CDR3 is CASSGIEGRHEQYF. In DNA, the CDR3 is TGTGCCAGCAGTGGCATCGAGGGTCGACACGAGCAGTACTTC.

At least ten counts were recorded for this clonotype. The chain recombines TRBV4-3 with TRBJ1-4, with 8 nucleotides matching TRBD1. CDR1 LGHNA and CDR2 YSLEER come from the germline V gene. Germline trimming cut 0 bases from V and 7 bases from J; bases unmatched to any gene: 10. CDR3 size: 17 residues. The DNA of the CDR3 is TGCGCCAGCAGCCAAGATCTACTCTCAGGGGGCGGTGAAAAACTGTTTTTT. Protein product: CASSQDLLSGGGEKLFF.

This clonotype was counted many times. The J gene is TRBJ1-1, the V gene TRBV13; D unresolved. The CDR3 runs 15 residues. Trimming took off 6 bases at V and 8 bases at J, with 22 bases between the two ends. The germline CDR1 and CDR2 sequences are PRHDT and FYEKMQ (reference sequence). The CDR3 region is CASSPNGRARMEAFF. The CDR3 nucleotides read TGTGCCAGCAGTCCTAACGGGCGTGCGAGGATGGAAGCTTTCTTT.

This clonotype showed up many times. V usage is TRBV20-1 and J usage is TRBJ1-5, with a tentative D call TRBD1 (6 bases). Trimming shortened V by 6 bases and J by 1 base, and 19 bases separated the two germline ends. Germline loops: CDR1 DFQATT, CDR2 SNEGSKA (reference sequence). There are 16 residues in the CDR3. CDR3 nucleotides: TGCAGTGCCGGTGAAAGGGGGGGCGCAAGCAATCAGCCCCAGCATTTT. It encodes CSAGERGGASNQPQHF.

In this sample, this clonotype turned up many times. The J gene is TRBJ1-2, the V gene TRBV28; the match to TRBD1 covers 10 bases. The CDR3 is 16 residues long. V lost 6 bases, J lost 5 bases, and 12 bases stayed unmatched. Germline-derived CDR1 and CDR2 are MDHEN and SYDVKM. CDR3 sequence reads: CASSYSPGTGVYGYTF. The CDR3 DNA sequence: TGTGCCAGCAGCTACAGTCCCGGGACAGGGGTGTATGGCTACACCTTC.

This clonotype turned up a few times. The rearrangement links TRBV18 to TRBJ2-7, with 8 bases lining up with TRBD1. The ends lost 3 bases at V and 3 bases at J; junction bases unmatched: 13. Germline loops: CDR1 KGHSH, CDR2 LQKENI. There are 17 residues in the CDR3. In nucleotides, the CDR3 is TGTGCCAGCTCACCCTCCTTCCCGGGACAGGCTTACTACGAGCAGTACTTC. It encodes CASSPSFPGQAYYEQYF. The whole variable domain, filled in from reference TRBV18 and TRBJ2-7, reads NAGVMQNPRHLVRRRGQEARLRCSPMKGHSHVYWYRQLPEEGLKFMVYLQKENIIDESGMPKERFSAEFPKEGPSILRIQQVVRGDSAAYFCASSPSFPGQAYYEQYFGPGTRLTVT.

This clonotype has a single count. V usage is TRBV13 and J usage is TRBJ2-4; D perhaps matches TRBD2 (5 bases). The J call could be wrong; TRBJ2-1 is a better fit for the DNA end. Germline loops: CDR1 PRHDT, CDR2 FYEKMQ (reference sequence). This CDR3 is 13 amino acids long. The chain's CDR3 is CASSLAGTWEQFF. Written as DNA, the CDR3 is TGTGCCAGCAGCTTAGCGGGAACCTGGGAGCAGTTCTTC.

This clonotype has just a few counts. This chain links TRBV7-9 with TRBJ2-3, with 11 bases matching TRBD2. V lost 11 bases to trimming and J lost 0 bases; unmatched junction nucleotides: 4. This CDR3 spans 14 amino acids. Germline CDR1 SEHNR, CDR2 FQNEAQ (reference sequence). The CDR3 region has the DNA TGTGCCGGGAGGACTAGCGGGAGCACAGATACGCAGTATTTT. It is translated as CAGRTSGSTDTQYF.

This clonotype was seen a handful of times. The CDR3 loop is CASSLVEAGSETQYF. In nucleotides, the CDR3 is TGTGCCAGCAGCTTAGTAGAGGCCGGGTCAGAGACCCAGTACTTC. The chain has TRBV7-9 and TRBJ2-5; D gene uncertain. Trimming cost V 1 base and J 4 bases, with 13 bases left between them. The CDR3 has 15 amino acids. Germline loops: CDR1 SEHNR, CDR2 FQNEAQ (reference sequence).

The chain recombines TRBV12-3 or TRBV12-4 with TRBJ1-1; unclear D gene. V was trimmed by 6 bases and J by 2 bases, leaving 7 bases between them. The CDR3 has 12 residues. The CDR3, as DNA: TGTGCCAGCAGACCGACTAACACTGAAGCTTTCTTT. This codes for CASRPTNTEAFF.

This clonotype was counted at least ten times. Here the CDR3 reads CASSSKQGAAVQPQHF. CDR3 bases: TGTGCCAGCAGCTCAAAACAGGGGGCGGCGGTCCAGCCCCAGCATTTT. This sequence joins TRBV7-8 and TRBJ1-5; TRBD1 matches at 9 bases. Germline assignment: CDR1 SGHVS and CDR2 FQNEAQ. Germline trimming cut 4 bases from V and 7 bases from J; bases unmatched to any gene: 11. The CDR3 sequence is 16 residues long. Looking up the rest from reference TRBV7-8 and TRBJ1-5 gives the full variable domain: GAGVSQSPRYKVAKRGQDVALRCDPISGHVSLFWYQQALGQGPEFLTYFQNEAQLDKSGLPSDRFFAERPEGSVSTLKIQRTQQEDSAVYLCASSSKQGAAVQPQHFGDGTRLSIL.

This clonotype was found many times. The V call is TRBV7-2, the J call TRBJ2-6; D call uncertain. Trimming took 5 bases from V and 4 from J, leaving 18 bases between them. There are 17 residues in the CDR3. Germline CDR1 is SGHTA and CDR2 is FQGNSA. The CDR3 coding sequence is TGTGCCAGCAGCCGCGGACGGTATTATTCCGGGGCCAACGTCCTGACTTTC. Translation: CASSRGRYYSGANVLTF.

V is TRBV5-1 and J is TRBJ2-1; the match to TRBD2 covers 10 bases. Per the germline V gene, CDR1 is SGHRS and CDR2 is YFSETQ. Trimming removed 0 bases from V and 9 bases from J; junction bases left unmatched: 6. The CDR3 totals 15 residues. CDR3 nucleotide sequence: TGCGCCAGCAGCTTGGAAACTAGCGGGGCTGCTGAGCAGTTCTTC. It yields the protein CASSLETSGAAEQFF.

In its sample, this clonotype was seen a few times. The rearrangement links TRBV6-2 or TRBV6-3 to TRBJ2-5; TRBD2 matches 7 bases. The CDR3 has 16 amino acids. Per the germline V gene, CDR1 is MNHEY and CDR2 is SVGEGT. J gave up 3 bases and V 0 bases, and 7 bases lay outside the gene matches. CDR3: CASSYSRQGGKETQYF. CDR3 coding DNA: TGTGCCAGCAGTTACTCGAGGCAGGGAGGGAAAGAGACCCAGTACTTC.

This clonotype has a handful of counts. The rearrangement joins TRBV5-4 to TRBJ2-7, with 10 bases fitting TRBD1. J gave up 6 bases and V 3 bases, and 9 bases lay outside the gene matches. Germline loops: CDR1 SGHNT, CDR2 YYREEE (reference sequence). The CDR3 sequence is 15 residues long. CDR3 bases: TGTGCCAGCAGCTCGAGCCGGGACAGGGGAGGCGAGCAGTACTTC. Translating gives CASSSSRDRGGEQYF. The full variable domain, its missing parts supplied by reference TRBV5-4 and TRBJ2-7, is ETGVTQSPTHLIKTRGQQVTLRCSSQSGHNTVSWYQQALGQGPQFIFQYYREEENGRGNFPPRFSGLQFPNYSSELNVNALELDDSALYLCASSSSRDRGGEQYFGPGTRLTVT.

This clonotype was seen many times. The V and J genes are TRBV28 and TRBJ1-6; TRBD1 might be the D (6 bases). In germline, CDR1 is MDHEN, CDR2 SYDVKM. V shed 5 bases and J shed 10 bases, with 12 bases lying between them. This CDR3 is 13 amino acids long. The CDR3 nucleotides are TGTGCCAGCAGTACCCACAGGGAATCACCCCTCCACTTT. Translation: CASSTHRESPLHF.

The V and J genes are TRBV6-2 or TRBV6-3 and TRBJ2-7, with TRBD2 as a possible D gene (6 bases). V lost 3 bases and J 7 bases, leaving 13 bases between the germline ends. Germline CDR1 is MNHEY and CDR2 is SVGEGT. The CDR3 totals 13 residues. The CDR3: CASSYSGGAEQYF. The CDR3 DNA reads TGTGCCAGCAGTTATTCCGGCGGGGCTGAGCAGTACTTC.

A few counts support this clonotype. V gene TRBV4-1 combines with J gene TRBJ1-3; tentatively, D is TRBD1 (5 bases). The V gene's germline CDR1 is MGHRA and CDR2 YSYEKL. The CDR3 is 16 amino acids. Trimming removed 6 bases at V and 4 bases at J, with 19 bases between. DNA of the CDR3: TGCGCCAGCAGGCCAAGCCCCGACAGTGCCGGAAACACCATATATTTT. Residues: CASRPSPDSAGNTIYF.

This clonotype was seen repeatedly, ten times or more. The V call is TRBV5-4, the J call TRBJ1-6; D is unresolved. The CDR3 runs to 16 residues. V lost 0 bases, J lost 8 bases, and 15 bases lay in between. Per germline, CDR1 SGHNT and CDR2 YYREEE (reference sequence). CDR3 sequence reads: CASSLVGHGVDSPLHF. The CDR3, as DNA: TGTGCCAGCAGCTTGGTAGGGCACGGGGTGGATTCACCCCTCCACTTT.

This clonotype was seen repeatedly, ten times or more. This rearrangement joins TRBV30 to TRBJ2-7, with 9 bases lining up with TRBD1. In germline, CDR1 is GTSNPN, CDR2 SVGIG (reference sequence). The CDR3 contains 12 residues. Trimming removed 5 bases from V and 6 bases from J; junction bases left unmatched: 5. As DNA, the CDR3 is TGTGCCTGGGGGACAGGGTGGTCCGAGCAGTACTTC. Translated, it gives CAWGTGWSEQYF.

This chain joins TRBV2 and TRBJ1-1, with a tentative D call TRBD1 (6 bases). CDR1 SNHLY and CDR2 FYNNEI come from the germline V gene. The germline V and J ends were trimmed by 8 bases and 4 bases, with 11 bases remaining between them. There are 12 residues in the CDR3. CDR3 nucleotides: TGTGCCAGCGGCAGGGGTTCCACTGAAGCTTTCTTT. It is translated as CASGRGSTEAFF. The whole variable domain, filled in from reference TRBV2 and TRBJ1-1, reads EPEVTQTPSHQVTQMGQEVILRCVPISNHLYFYWYRQILGQKVEFLVSFYNNEISEKSEIFDDQFSVERPDGSNFTLKIRSTKLEDSAMYFCASGRGSTEAFFGQGTRLTVV.

This clonotype turned up a few times. The gene calls are TRBV27 and TRBJ2-5, with 7 bases matching TRBD1. The J segment lost 4 bases and the V segment lost 6 bases, leaving 5 bases of the junction unmatched. This CDR3 region has 13 residues. Germline assignment: CDR1 MNHEY and CDR2 SMNVEV (reference sequence). The CDR3 DNA sequence: TGTGCCAGCAGAGATACAGGGGTAGAGACCCAGTACTTC. Translation: CASRDTGVETQYF.

The sample holds a few counts of this clonotype. This may be a read error: a much more frequent sequence differs by one nucleotide. The chain combines TRBV7-3 with TRBJ2-7, with 8 bases aligning to TRBD2. This CDR3 spans 15 amino acids. Germline loops: CDR1 SGHTA, CDR2 FQGTGA. The DNA of the CDR3 is TGTGCCAGCGGCTTATCGGGGGGGCTCTCCTACGAGCAGTACTTC. Residues: CASGLSGGLSYEQYF.